One and the same sample provided the 18 T cell receptor beta chains below, sequenced in a study of CD8+CD57+ T cells in acquired aplastic anemia. The TCR beta profiling, which covered VDJ combination and CDR3 sequence, was carried out using genomic DNA as the template. TCRdb re-called the reads through MiXCR, storing one row per CDR3 protein. The repertoire holds about 420,000 distinct CDR3 sequences, with roughly 68% as singletons. Specimen: sorted CD4+, CD8+, or CD8+CD57+ T cells (not recorded which) from PBMCs. All receptors come from a human donor in good health, serving as a control.

Concerning this clonotype: Germline is not matched at one junction end, which may reflect a read error. The chain links TRBV7-9 to TRBJ1-2; no definite D call. CDR1 and CDR2 (germline): SEHNR, FQNEAQ (reference sequence). The CDR3 runs to 14 residues. The CDR3 sequence: CASSTEDSNSGSSF. The CDR3 coding sequence is TGTGCCAGCAGCACGGAAGATTCTAACAGCGGCTCTTCCTTC.

V is TRBV7-2 and J is TRBJ2-7, with 13 bases identical to TRBD2. This CDR3 region has 15 residues. The germline V gene has CDR1 SGHTA and CDR2 FQGNSA. Losses at the gene ends were 3 bases for V and 2 bases for J; bases not matched to a gene: 1. CDR3 nucleotide sequence: TGTGCCAGCAGCTTGACTAGCGGGGGGCCCTACGAGCAGTACTTC. It is translated as CASSLTSGGPYEQYF.

This clonotype was seen ten or more times. The rearrangement uses TRBV24-1 and TRBJ2-7; TRBD1 is a possible D gene (6 bases). Germline values: CDR1 KGHDR, CDR2 SFDVKD. This CDR3 has 15 amino acids. Trimming took off 3 bases at V and 0 bases at J, with 11 bases between the two ends. CDR3 sequence: CATSDPRTDSYEQYF. The DNA for the CDR3 is TGTGCCACCAGTGATCCGAGGACAGACTCCTACGAGCAGTACTTC.

V gene TRBV2 combines with J gene TRBJ1-5; D remains ambiguous. CDR1 is SNHLY and CDR2 is FYNNEI in the germline V gene. Trimming took off 9 bases at V and 5 bases at J, with 20 bases between the two ends. The CDR3 runs to 15 residues. The CDR3 here is CASSITRGLYQPQHF. CDR3 bases: TGTGCCAGTAGTATTACTAGAGGGTTATATCAGCCCCAGCATTTT. The complete variable domain, with remaining parts taken from reference TRBV2 and TRBJ1-5, reads EPEVTQTPSHQVTQMGQEVILRCVPISNHLYFYWYRQILGQKVEFLVSFYNNEISEKSEIFDDQFSVERPDGSNFTLKIRSTKLEDSAMYFCASSITRGLYQPQHFGDGTRLSIL.

This clonotype is a singleton in its sample. A junction boundary mismatches the germline segment, possibly from a read error. The chain combines TRBV6-6 with TRBJ2-7, with D tentatively TRBD2 (7 bases). This CDR3 contains 15 residues. Germline V gene sequence: CDR1 MNHNY, CDR2 SVGAGI (reference sequence). In DNA form, the CDR3 reads TGCGCCAGCAGCCACGGACGGGGGGCTTGGAGGGAGCAGTACTTC. Translated, it gives CASSHGRGAWREQYF.

This chain joins TRBV2 and TRBJ1-1; D unresolved. Looked up from germline, CDR1 is SNHLY and CDR2 is FYNNEI. The CDR3 extends over 13 amino acids. V dropped 9 bases and J dropped 7 bases, with 18 bases sitting between them. The CDR3 is CARQVEIKSEAFF. DNA of the CDR3: TGTGCCAGACAAGTCGAAATAAAGAGTGAAGCTTTCTTT.

This clonotype was counted at least ten times. The chain couples TRBV5-1 to TRBJ1-6, with D tentatively TRBD1 (6 bases). This CDR3 comprises 14 residues. Germline lookup yields CDR1 SGHRS and CDR2 YFSETQ. V was trimmed by 4 bases and J by 10 bases, leaving 15 bases between them. The CDR3: CASSQQGFGSPLHF. As DNA, the CDR3 is TGCGCCAGCAGCCAACAGGGTTTCGGGTCACCCCTCCACTTT.

This clonotype occurred once. The chain combines TRBV16 with TRBJ2-5; D is undetermined. The CDR3 consists of 12 residues. The germline V and J ends were trimmed by 2 bases and 4 bases, with 5 bases remaining between them. CDR1 and CDR2 from the germline V gene are KGHSY and FQNENV. The DNA of the CDR3 is TGTGCCAGCAGCCAAGCGGCAGAGACCCAGTACTTC. Its protein is CASSQAAETQYF.

The rearrangement joins TRBV4-2 to TRBJ1-2; 12 bases align to TRBD1. With V trimmed by 5 bases and J by 10 bases, 8 bases remained unmatched. Germline CDR1 and CDR2: LGHNA and YNFKEQ. CDR3 size: 14 residues. The CDR3 DNA follows: TGTGCCAGCAGCACTGGGACAGGGGGCCTAGCCTACACCTTC. It encodes CASSTGTGGLAYTF.

To note about this clonotype: A read error may account for a junction end that differs from germline. The CDR3 DNA reads TGTTCCAGCATCACAAAACCTAGCGGGGGGCGCGGCTATGGCTACACCTTC. This sequence encodes CSSITKPSGGRGYGYTF. The V call is TRBV25-1, the J call TRBJ1-2; possibly TRBD1 for D (6 bases). This CDR3 comprises 17 residues. Germline loops: CDR1 MGHDK, CDR2 SYGVNS.

V usage is TRBV5-1 and J usage is TRBJ1-6; possible D gene TRBD1, 5 bases. Trimming shortened V by 3 bases and J by 9 bases, and 16 bases separated the two germline ends. The germline V gene encodes CDR1 SGHRS and CDR2 YFSETQ. The CDR3 totals 15 residues. DNA of the CDR3: TGCGCCAGCAGCTACCCGGGGGGAGTCCGTTCACCCCTCCACTTT. Its translation is CASSYPGGVRSPLHF.

V gene TRBV11-3 combines with J gene TRBJ2-7; D is unclear. Trimming removed 4 bases at V and 5 bases at J, with 12 bases between. The germline V gene encodes CDR1 SGHNT and CDR2 YENEEA. This CDR3 is 13 amino acids long. CDR3 sequence: CASSSDLVDEQYF. The CDR3 nucleotides read TGTGCCAGCAGCTCAGATCTAGTAGACGAGCAGTACTTC.

This clonotype has only one observation. The gene calls are TRBV7-6 and TRBJ1-1, with D perhaps matching TRBD1 (5 bases). Germline V gives CDR1 SGHVS, CDR2 FNYEAQ. This CDR3 is 15 amino acids long. The V gene lost 3 bases and the J gene lost 4 bases, with 15 bases spanning the gap. The CDR3 coding sequence is TGTGCCAGCAGCTTGGGTAAAAGGGGCTCCACTGAAGCTTTCTTT. Its translation: CASSLGKRGSTEAFF.

This clonotype was detected only once. The chain joins TRBV9 to TRBJ2-1; the D call may be TRBD1 or TRBD2 (5 bases each). With 4 bases removed from V and 3 bases from J, the gap between germline ends came to 20 bases. This CDR3 has 17 amino acids. Per the germline V gene, CDR1 is SGDLS and CDR2 is YYNGEE. CDR3 in amino acids: CASSKGARGPLYNEQFF. CDR3 DNA: TGTGCCAGCAGCAAAGGGGCTCGCGGGCCGCTCTACAATGAGCAGTTCTTC.

V usage is TRBV15 and J usage is TRBJ1-3; D possibly corresponds to TRBD1 (6 bases). Trimming removed 2 bases from V and 0 bases from J, with 8 bases in between. The CDR3 totals 15 residues. From germline, CDR1 is LNHNV and CDR2 YYDKDF (reference sequence). CDR3 sequence: CATSRRGASGNTIYF. Here the CDR3 DNA reads TGTGCCACCAGCAGACGGGGGGCCTCTGGAAACACCATATATTTT.

Note on this clonotype: Mismatch with germline at one junction end may stem from a read error. The V gene is TRBV7-2, the J gene TRBJ2-6; maybe TRBD1 (6 bases). The CDR3 spans 15 residues. Germline V CDR1 and CDR2: SGHTA, FQGNSA. As DNA, the CDR3 is TGTGCCAGCAGCGCGGATGGCTCTGGGGGCAACGTCTTGACTTTC. It is translated as CASSADGSGGNVLTF.

This sequence joins TRBV19 and TRBJ2-2, with D possibly TRBD1 on 5 matching bases. From germline, CDR1 is LNHDA and CDR2 SQIVND (reference sequence). The CDR3 is 15 residues long. Trimming left V 9 bases short and J 10 bases short, with 24 bases between. Here the CDR3 DNA reads TGTGCCAGCAGTCGGCAGGGTGGTATCAGCGAGGAGCTGTTTTTT. It specifies CASSRQGGISEELFF.

This clonotype was counted many times. This chain's CDR3 is CSAYSGAANEKLFF. The CDR3 region has the DNA TGCAGTGCTTATTCAGGGGCGGCTAATGAAAAACTGTTTTTT. The gene calls are TRBV20-1 and TRBJ1-4; D is possibly TRBD1 (6 bases). This CDR3 is built from 14 residues. V was shortened by 5 bases and J by 3 bases, with 13 bases between the two germline ends. Germline V gene lookup returns CDR1 DFQATT and CDR2 SNEGSKA (reference sequence).